The clone carrying this T cell receptor beta chain was observed a handful of times. These data originate in a study of blood T cell repertoires in COVID-19. About the study: PBMCs, B-cell-depleted T cells, or T cells were the source of the cDNA or gDNA that made up the material.

The ends were cut back, 1 base at V and 5 bases at J, with 11 bases in the middle. Germline V CDR1 and CDR2: MNHEY, SMNVEV (reference sequence). The CDR3 is made up of 14 amino acids. Authors' processing steps: Amplifying reference gene primers gave estimates of nucleated cell counts. The data were produced by immunoSEQ multiplex PCR, yet TCRdb's version contains in-frame clones alone and is incomplete. Clone size and V and J calls were adopted from that table, with D and trimming inferred from the DNA. Of 130,000 to 150,000 clones listed, around 80% were seen once; the top ten hold more than 1.5%. This receptor was obtained from a woman aged 55-69 years with acute or convalescent COVID-19. The chain links TRBV27 to TRBJ1-2, with unresolved D. The sequenced material came from peripheral blood. The CDR3 bases are TGTGCCAGCAGTTTATTGGGAGGATATTATGGCTACACCTTC. Residues: CASSLLGGYYGYTF.